This TCR beta chain comes out of a study of T cell clonotyping in hematopoietic cell transplantation. Time point indicated: recipient sample about 28 days before transplant, after cytoreduction. TCRdb's table, derived via immunoSEQ multiplex PCR, lists solely in-frame clones and lacks some. The sample has about 45,000 clones, around 80% seen once. On this clone itself: Its antigen is not identified.

CDR3 length equals 15 residues. General study findings and limits: Graft donor and pretransplant recipient Inverse Simpson Index values predicted broader posttransplant TCR diversity. Few recipient clonotypes overlapped donors; over 97% were de novo at given depth. Cells were unsorted, so CD4 and CD8 contributions were not separated.

The material sequenced was peripheral blood mononuclear cells, taken before stem cell transplant. The source of this sequence is a man aged 60 to 69 with myelodysplastic syndrome. Some clones in this sample may be carry-over from other donors' samples. The chain combines TRBV21-1 with TRBJ1-4; the DNA was not compared with TRBD1, the D call given in the table. TRBV21-1 is described as a pseudogene. CDR3 coding DNA: TGTGCCAGCAGCAAGGGGGACAGGGGCGCTGAAAAACTGTTTTTT. It codes for CASSKGDRGAEKLFF.